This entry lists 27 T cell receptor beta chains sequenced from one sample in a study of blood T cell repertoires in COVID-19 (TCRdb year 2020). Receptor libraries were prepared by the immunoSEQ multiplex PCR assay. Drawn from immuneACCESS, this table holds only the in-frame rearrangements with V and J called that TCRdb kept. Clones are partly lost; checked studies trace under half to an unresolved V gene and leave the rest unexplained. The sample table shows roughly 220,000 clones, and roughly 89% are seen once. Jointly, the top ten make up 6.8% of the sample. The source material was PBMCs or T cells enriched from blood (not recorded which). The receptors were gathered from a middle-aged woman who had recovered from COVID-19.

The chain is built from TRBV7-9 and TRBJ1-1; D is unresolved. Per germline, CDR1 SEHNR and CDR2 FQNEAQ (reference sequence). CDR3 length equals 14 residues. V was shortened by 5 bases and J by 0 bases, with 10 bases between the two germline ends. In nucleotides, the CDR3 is TGTGCCAGCAGCGCCAGGTTAATGAACACTGAAGCTTTCTTT. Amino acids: CASSARLMNTEAFF. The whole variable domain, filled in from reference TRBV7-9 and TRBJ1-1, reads DTGVSQNPRHKITKRGQNVTFRCDPISEHNRLYWYRQTLGQGPEFLTYFQNEAQLEKSRLLSDRFSAERPKGSFSTLEIQRTEQGDSAMYLCASSARLMNTEAFFGQGTRLTVV.

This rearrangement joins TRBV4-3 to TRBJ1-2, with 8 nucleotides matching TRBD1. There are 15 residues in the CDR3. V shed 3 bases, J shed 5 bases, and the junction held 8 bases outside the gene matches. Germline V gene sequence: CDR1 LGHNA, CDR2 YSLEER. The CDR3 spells CASSHDRGGLYGYTF. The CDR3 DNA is TGCGCCAGCAGCCATGACAGGGGAGGGCTTTATGGCTACACCTTC.

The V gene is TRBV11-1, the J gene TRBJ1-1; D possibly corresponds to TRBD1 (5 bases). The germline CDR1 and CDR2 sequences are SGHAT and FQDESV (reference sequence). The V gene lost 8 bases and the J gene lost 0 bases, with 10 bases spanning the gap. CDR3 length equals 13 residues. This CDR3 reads CASSRQMNTEAFF. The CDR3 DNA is TGTGCCAGCTCAAGACAGATGAACACTGAAGCTTTCTTT.

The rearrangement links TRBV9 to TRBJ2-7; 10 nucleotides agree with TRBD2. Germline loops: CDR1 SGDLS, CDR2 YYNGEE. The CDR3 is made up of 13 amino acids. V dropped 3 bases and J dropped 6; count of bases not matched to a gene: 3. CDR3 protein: CASSASGSSEQYF. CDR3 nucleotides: TGTGCCAGCAGCGCTAGCGGGAGTTCCGAGCAGTACTTC.

DNA for the CDR3: TGCGCCAGCCGAGGGACTAGCGGGCCCACTTCGGGGAATGAGCAGTTCTTC. Encoded protein: CASRGTSGPTSGNEQFF. J is TRBJ2-1 and V is TRBV5-1, with 12 bases aligning to TRBD2. Germline loops: CDR1 SGHRS, CDR2 YFSETQ. The CDR3 extends over 17 amino acids. V shed 7 bases and J 7 bases; nucleotides not matched to a gene: 15.

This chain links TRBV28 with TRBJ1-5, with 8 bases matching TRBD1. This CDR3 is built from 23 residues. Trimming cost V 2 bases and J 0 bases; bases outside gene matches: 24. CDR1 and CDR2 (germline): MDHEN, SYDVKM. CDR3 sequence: CASSLVLQGAGVFSLYSNQPQHF. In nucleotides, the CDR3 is TGTGCCAGCAGTTTAGTTCTCCAGGGGGCCGGAGTCTTTTCGCTATATAGCAATCAGCCCCAGCATTTT.

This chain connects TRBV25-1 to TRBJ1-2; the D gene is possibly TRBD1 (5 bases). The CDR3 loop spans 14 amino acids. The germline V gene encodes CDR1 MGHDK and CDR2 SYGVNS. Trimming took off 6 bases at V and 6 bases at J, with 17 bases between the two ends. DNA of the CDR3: TGTGCCAGCAGCTGGACACCCGGAGGGGATGGCTACACCTTC. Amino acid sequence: CASSWTPGGDGYTF.

CDR3 DNA: TGTGCCAGCAGTCCGACCAGGGTCAATGAGCAGTTCTTC. It translates to CASSPTRVNEQFF. This chain connects TRBV27 to TRBJ2-1; D possibly corresponds to TRBD1 (5 bases). Between the trimmed V and J ends, which lost 5 bases and 6 bases, there was a span of 11 bases. Germline V gene lookup returns CDR1 MNHEY and CDR2 SMNVEV (reference sequence). The CDR3 runs 13 residues.

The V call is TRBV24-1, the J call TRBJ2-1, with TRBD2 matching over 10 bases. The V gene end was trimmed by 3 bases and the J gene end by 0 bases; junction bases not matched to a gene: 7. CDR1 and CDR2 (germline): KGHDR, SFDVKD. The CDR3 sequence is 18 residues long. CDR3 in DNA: TGTGCCACCAGTGATCCCGGGACTAGCGAGAACTCCTACAATGAGCAGTTCTTC. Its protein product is CATSDPGTSENSYNEQFF.

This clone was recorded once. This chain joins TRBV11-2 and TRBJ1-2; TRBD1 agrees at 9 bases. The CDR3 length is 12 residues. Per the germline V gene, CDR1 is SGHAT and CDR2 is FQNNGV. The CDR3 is CAEGRDRVSYTF. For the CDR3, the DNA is TGTGCGGAGGGGAGGGACAGGGTATCATACACCTTC.

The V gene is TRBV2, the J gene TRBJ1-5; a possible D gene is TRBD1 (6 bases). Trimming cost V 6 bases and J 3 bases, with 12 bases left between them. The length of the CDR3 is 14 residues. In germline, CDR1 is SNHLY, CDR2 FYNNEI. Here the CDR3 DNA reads TGTGCCAGCAGCGATGGACAGTTCAATCAGCCCCAGCATTTT. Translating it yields CASSDGQFNQPQHF.

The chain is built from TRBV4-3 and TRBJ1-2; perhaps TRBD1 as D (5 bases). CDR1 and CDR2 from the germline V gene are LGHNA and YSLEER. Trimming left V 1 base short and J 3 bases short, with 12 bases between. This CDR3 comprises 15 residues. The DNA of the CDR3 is TGCGCCAGCAGCCAAGGACAGAGCGGGCACTATGGCTACACCTTC. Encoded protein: CASSQGQSGHYGYTF.

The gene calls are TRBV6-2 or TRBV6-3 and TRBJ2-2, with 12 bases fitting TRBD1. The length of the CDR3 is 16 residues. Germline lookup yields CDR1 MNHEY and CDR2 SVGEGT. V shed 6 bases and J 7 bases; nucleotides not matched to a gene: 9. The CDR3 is CASSAGQGATNGELFF. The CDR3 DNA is TGTGCCAGCAGCGCGGGACAGGGGGCTACGAACGGGGAGCTGTTTTTT.

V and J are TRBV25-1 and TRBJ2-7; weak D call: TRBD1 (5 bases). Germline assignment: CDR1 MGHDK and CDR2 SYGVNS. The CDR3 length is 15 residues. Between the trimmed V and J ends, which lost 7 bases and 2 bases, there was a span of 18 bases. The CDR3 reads CASKLVRLGPYEQYV. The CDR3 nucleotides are TGTGCCAGCAAGTTGGTGAGATTGGGGCCCTACGAGCAGTACGTC.

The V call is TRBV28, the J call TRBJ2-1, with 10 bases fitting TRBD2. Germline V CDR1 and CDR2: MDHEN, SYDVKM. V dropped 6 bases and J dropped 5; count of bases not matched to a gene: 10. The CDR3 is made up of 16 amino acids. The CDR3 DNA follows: TGTGCCAGCAGCCCCTGGGGGCTAGCGGGAGACAATGAGCAGTTCTTC. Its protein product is CASSPWGLAGDNEQFF. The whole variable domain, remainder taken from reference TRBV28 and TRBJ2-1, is DVKVTQSSRYLVKRTGEKVFLECVQDMDHENMFWYRQDPGLGLRLIYFSYDVKMKEKGDIPEGYSVSREKKERFSLILESASTNQTSMYLCASSPWGLAGDNEQFFGPGTRLTVL.

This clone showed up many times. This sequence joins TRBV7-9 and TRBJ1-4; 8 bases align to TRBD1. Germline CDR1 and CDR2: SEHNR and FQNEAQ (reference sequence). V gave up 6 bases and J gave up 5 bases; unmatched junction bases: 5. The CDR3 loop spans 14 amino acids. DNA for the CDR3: TGTGCCAGCAGACCACAGGGGGTGAATGAAAAACTGTTTTTT. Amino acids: CASRPQGVNEKLFF.

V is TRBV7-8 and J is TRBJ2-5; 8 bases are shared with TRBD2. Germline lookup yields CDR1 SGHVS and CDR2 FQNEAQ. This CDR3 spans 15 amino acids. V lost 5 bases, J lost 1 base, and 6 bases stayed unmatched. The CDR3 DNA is TGTGCCAGCAGCCTCCCGGGACTAGGCCAAGAGACCCAGTACTTC. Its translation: CASSLPGLGQETQYF.

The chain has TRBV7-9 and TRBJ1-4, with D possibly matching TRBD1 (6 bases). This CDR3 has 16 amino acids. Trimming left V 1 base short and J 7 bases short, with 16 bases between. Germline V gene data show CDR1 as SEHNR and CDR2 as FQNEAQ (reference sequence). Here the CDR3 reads CASSLVGDRRSEKLFF. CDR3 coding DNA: TGTGCCAGCAGCTTAGTAGGCGACAGGAGGAGTGAAAAACTGTTTTTT.

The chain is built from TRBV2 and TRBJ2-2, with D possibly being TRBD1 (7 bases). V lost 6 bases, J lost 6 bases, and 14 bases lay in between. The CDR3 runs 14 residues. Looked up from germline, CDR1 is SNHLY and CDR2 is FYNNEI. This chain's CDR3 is CASRLQGEAGELFF. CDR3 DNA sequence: TGTGCCAGCAGACTTCAGGGGGAGGCCGGGGAGCTGTTTTTT.

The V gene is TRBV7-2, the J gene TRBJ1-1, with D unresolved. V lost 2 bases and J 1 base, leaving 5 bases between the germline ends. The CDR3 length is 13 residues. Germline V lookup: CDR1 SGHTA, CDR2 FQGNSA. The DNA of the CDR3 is TGTGCCAGCAGCTTAACATGGAACACTGAAGCTTTCTTT. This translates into CASSLTWNTEAFF. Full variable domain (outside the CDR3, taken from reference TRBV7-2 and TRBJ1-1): GAGVSQSPSNKVTEKGKDVELRCDPISGHTALYWYRQSLGQGLEFLIYFQGNSAPDKSGLPSDRFSAERTGGSVSTLTIQRTQQEDSAVYLCASSLTWNTEAFFGQGTRLTVV.

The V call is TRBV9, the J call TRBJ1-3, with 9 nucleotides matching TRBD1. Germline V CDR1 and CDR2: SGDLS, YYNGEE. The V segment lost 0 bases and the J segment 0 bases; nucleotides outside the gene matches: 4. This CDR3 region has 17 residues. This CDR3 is CASSVGDRATSGNTIYF. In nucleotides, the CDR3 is TGTGCCAGCAGCGTAGGGGACAGGGCGACCTCTGGAAACACCATATATTTT. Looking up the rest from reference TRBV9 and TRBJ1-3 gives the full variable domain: DSGVTQTPKHLITATGQRVTLRCSPRSGDLSVYWYQQSLDQGLQFLIQYYNGEERAKGNILERFSAQQFPDLHSELNLSSLELGDSALYFCASSVGDRATSGNTIYFGEGSWLTVV.

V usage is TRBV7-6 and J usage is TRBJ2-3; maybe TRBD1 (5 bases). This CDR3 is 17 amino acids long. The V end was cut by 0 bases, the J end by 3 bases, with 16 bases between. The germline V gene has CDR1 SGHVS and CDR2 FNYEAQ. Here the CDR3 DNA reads TGTGCCAGCAGCTTAGCGCGAAGGGGCATAGGGACAGATACGCAGTATTTT. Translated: CASSLARRGIGTDTQYF.

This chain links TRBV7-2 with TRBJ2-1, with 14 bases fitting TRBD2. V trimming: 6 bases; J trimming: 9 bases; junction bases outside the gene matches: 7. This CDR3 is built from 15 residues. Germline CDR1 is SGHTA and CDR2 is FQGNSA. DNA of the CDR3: TGTGCCAGCAGATCGGGACTAGCGGGAGCGCCTGAGCAGTTCTTC. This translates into CASRSGLAGAPEQFF.

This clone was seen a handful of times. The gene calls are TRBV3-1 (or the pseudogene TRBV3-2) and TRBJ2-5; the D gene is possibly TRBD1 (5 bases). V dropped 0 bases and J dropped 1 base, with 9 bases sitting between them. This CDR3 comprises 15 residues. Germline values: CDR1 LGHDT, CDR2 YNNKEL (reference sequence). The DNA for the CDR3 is TGTGCCAGCAGCCAAGATACGACAGCCCAAGAGACCCAGTACTTC. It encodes CASSQDTTAQETQYF.

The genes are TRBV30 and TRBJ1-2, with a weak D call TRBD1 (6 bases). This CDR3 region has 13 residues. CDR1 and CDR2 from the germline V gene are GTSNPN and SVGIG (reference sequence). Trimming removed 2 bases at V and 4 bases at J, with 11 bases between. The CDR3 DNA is TGTGCCTGGAGTATTACAGGGCTCTATGGCTACACCTTC. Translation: CAWSITGLYGYTF.

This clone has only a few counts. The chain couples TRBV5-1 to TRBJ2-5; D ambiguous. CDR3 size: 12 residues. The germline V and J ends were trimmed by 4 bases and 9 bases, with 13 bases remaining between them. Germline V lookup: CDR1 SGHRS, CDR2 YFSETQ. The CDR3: CASSDLVGPQYF. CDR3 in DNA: TGCGCCAGCAGCGACCTCGTGGGCCCCCAGTACTTC.

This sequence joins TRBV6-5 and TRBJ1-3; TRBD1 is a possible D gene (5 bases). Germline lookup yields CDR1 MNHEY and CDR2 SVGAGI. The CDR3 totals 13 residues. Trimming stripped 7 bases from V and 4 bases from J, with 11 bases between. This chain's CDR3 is CASIGRAGNTIYF. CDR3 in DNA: TGTGCCAGCATTGGCAGGGCAGGAAACACCATATATTTT.